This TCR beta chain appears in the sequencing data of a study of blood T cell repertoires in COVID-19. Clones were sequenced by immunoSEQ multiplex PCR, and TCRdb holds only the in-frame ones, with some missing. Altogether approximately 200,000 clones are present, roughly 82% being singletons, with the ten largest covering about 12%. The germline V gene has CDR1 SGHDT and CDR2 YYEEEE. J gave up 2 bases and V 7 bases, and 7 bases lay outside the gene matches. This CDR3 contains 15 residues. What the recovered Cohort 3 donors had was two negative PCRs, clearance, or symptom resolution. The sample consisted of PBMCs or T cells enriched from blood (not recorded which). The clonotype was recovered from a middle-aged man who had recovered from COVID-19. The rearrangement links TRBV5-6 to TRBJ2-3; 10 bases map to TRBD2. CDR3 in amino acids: CASDKAGGSTDTQYF. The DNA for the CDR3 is TGTGCCAGCGACAAAGCGGGAGGGTCCACAGATACGCAGTATTTT.